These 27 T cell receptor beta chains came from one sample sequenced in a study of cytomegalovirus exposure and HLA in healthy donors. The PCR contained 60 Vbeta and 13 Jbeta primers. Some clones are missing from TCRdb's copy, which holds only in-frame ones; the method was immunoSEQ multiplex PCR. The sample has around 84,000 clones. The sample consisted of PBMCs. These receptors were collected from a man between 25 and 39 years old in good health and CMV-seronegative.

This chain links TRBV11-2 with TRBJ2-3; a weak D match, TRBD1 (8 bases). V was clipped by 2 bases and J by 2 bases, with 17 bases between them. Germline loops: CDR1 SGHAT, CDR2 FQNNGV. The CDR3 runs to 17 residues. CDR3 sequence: CASSLPITGGDTDTQYF. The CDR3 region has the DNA TGTGCCAGCAGCTTACCGATAACAGGGGGGGACACAGATACGCAGTATTTT.

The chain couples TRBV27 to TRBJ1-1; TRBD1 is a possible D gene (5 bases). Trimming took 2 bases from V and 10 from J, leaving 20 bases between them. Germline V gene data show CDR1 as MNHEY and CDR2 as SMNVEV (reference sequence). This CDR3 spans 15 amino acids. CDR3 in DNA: TGTGCCAGCAGTTTAGGTTACGGGGGAGGATACGGAGCTTTCTTT. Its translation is CASSLGYGGGYGAFF.

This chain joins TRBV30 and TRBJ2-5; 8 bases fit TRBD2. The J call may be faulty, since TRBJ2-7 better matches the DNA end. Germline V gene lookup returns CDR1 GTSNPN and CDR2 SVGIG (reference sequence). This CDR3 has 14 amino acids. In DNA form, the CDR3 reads TGTGCCTGGAGTTGGTCGGGAGGGCCCTACGAGCAGTACTTC. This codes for CAWSWSGGPYEQYF.

CDR3 bases: TGTGCCAGCAGTTTTCGGCGGGGACAGGGAAATGGCTACACCTTC. As protein: CASSFRRGQGNGYTF. The chain has TRBV6-5 and TRBJ1-2; 9 bases are a match to TRBD1. After removal of 4 bases from V and 6 bases from J, the junction contained 9 bases not matched to a gene. Germline-derived CDR1 and CDR2 are MNHEY and SVGAGI. This CDR3 contains 15 residues.

The CDR3 protein is CASSLGLASGEQYF. Written as DNA, the CDR3 is TGTGCCAGTAGTCTCGGACTAGCGTCTGGCGAGCAGTACTTC. The V gene is TRBV19, the J gene TRBJ2-7; 9 positions match TRBD2. The CDR3 contains 14 residues. Germline trimming cut 5 bases from V and 6 bases from J; bases unmatched to any gene: 8. Germline-derived CDR1 and CDR2 are LNHDA and SQIVND (reference sequence). Using reference TRBV19 and TRBJ2-7 for the parts outside the CDR3, the full variable domain is DGGITQSPKYLFRKEGQNVTLSCEQNLNHDAMYWYRQDPGQGLRLIYYSQIVNDFQKGDIAEGYSVSREKKESFPLTVTSAQKNPTAFYLCASSLGLASGEQYFGPGTRLTVT.

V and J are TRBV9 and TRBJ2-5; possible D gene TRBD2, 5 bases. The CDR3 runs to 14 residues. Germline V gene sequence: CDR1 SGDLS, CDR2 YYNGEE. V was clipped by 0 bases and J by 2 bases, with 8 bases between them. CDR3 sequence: CASSVGGAQETQYF. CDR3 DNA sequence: TGTGCCAGCAGCGTAGGGGGAGCTCAAGAGACCCAGTACTTC.

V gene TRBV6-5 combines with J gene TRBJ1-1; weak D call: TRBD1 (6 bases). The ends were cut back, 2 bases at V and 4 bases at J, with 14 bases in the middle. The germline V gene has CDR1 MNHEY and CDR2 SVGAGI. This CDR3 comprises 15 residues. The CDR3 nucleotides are TGTGCCAGCAGTTACGGCGGCGGCAGGGGCACTGAAGCTTTCTTT. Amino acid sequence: CASSYGGGRGTEAFF.

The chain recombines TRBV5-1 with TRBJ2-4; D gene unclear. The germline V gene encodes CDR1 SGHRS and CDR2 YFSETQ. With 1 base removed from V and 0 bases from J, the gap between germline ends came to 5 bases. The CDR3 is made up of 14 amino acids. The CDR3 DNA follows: TGCGCCAGCAGCTTGACGGTAGCCAAAAACATTCAGTACTTC. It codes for CASSLTVAKNIQYF.

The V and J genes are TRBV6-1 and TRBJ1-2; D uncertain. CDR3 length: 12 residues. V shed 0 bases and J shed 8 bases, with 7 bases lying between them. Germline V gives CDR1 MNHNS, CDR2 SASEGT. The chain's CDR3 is CASSEAYLGYTF. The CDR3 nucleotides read TGTGCCAGCAGTGAAGCCTATCTCGGCTACACCTTC.

The CDR3 is CASSQDLRQNYEQYF. The CDR3 nucleotides are TGCGCCAGCAGCCAAGATCTTCGGCAGAACTACGAGCAGTACTTC. The chain carries TRBV4-1 and TRBJ2-5; D unresolved. Matching the DNA end better, TRBJ2-7 makes the J call doubtful. Germline assignment: CDR1 MGHRA and CDR2 YSYEKL. The CDR3 covers 15 residues.

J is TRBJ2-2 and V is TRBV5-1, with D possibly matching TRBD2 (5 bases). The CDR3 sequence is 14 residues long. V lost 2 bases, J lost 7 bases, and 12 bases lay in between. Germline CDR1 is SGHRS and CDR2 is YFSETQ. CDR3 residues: CASSFGGRSGELFF. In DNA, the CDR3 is TGCGCCAGCAGCTTTGGAGGTAGGAGCGGGGAGCTGTTTTTT.

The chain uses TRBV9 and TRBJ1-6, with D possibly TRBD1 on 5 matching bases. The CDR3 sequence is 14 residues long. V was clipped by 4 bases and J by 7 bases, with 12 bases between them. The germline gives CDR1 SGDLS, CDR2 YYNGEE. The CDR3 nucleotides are TGTGCCAGCAGCCGGACACCCAACAATTCACCCCTCCACTTT. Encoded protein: CASSRTPNNSPLHF.

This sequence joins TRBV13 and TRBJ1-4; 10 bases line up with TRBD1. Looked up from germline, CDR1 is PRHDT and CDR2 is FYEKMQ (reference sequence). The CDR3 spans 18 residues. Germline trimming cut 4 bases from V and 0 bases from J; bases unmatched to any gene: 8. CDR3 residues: CASSSRDRGHSTNEKLFF. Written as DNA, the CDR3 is TGTGCCAGCAGCTCCCGGGACAGGGGCCACTCAACTAATGAAAAACTGTTTTTT.

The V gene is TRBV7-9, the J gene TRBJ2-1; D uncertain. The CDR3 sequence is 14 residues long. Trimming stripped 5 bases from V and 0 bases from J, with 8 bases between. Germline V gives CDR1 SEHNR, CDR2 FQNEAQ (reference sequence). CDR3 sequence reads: CASSPGPSYNEQFF. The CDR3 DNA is TGTGCCAGCAGCCCGGGTCCCTCCTACAATGAGCAGTTCTTC.

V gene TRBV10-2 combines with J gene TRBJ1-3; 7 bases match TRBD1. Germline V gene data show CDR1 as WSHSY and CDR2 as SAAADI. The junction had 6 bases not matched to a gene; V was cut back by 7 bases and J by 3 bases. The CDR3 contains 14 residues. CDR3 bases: TGCGCCAGCACGAGGGGGCAAGATGGAAACACCATATATTTT. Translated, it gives CASTRGQDGNTIYF.

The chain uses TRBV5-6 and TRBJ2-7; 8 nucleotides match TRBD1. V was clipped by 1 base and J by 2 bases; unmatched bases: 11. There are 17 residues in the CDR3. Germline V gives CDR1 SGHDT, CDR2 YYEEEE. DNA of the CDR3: TGTGCCAGCAGCTTGAACGGACAGGGCCTTGATACCTACGAGCAGTACTTC. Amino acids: CASSLNGQGLDTYEQYF.

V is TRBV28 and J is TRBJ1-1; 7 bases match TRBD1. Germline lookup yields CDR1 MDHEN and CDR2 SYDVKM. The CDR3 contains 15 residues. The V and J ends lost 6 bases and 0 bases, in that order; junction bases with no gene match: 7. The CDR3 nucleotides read TGTGCCAGCAGCCCTCGGGACAGACTGAACACTGAAGCTTTCTTT. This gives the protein CASSPRDRLNTEAFF.

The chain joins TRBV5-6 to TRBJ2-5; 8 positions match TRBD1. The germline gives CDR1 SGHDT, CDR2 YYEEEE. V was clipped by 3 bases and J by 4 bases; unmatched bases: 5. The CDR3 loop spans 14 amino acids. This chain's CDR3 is CASSSGQGGETQYF. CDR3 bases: TGTGCCAGCAGCTCAGGACAGGGAGGAGAGACCCAGTACTTC.

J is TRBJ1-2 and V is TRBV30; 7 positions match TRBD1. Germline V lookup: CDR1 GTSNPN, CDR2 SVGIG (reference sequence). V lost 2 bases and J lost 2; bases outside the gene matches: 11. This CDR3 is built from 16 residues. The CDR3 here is CAWSMDRTGLNYGYTF. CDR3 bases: TGTGCCTGGAGTATGGACAGGACGGGCCTAAACTATGGCTACACCTTC. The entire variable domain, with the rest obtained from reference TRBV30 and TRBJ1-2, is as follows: SQTIHQWPATLVQPVGSPLSLECTVEGTSNPNLYWYRQAAGRGLQLLFYSVGIGQISSEVPQNLSASRPQDRQFILSSKKLLLSDSGFYLCAWSMDRTGLNYGYTFGSGTRLTVV.

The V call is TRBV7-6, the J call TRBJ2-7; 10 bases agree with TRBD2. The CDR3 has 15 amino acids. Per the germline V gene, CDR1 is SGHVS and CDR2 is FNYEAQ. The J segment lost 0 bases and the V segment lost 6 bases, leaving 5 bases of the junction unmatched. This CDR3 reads CASSSLAGNSYEQYF. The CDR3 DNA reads TGTGCCAGCAGTTCACTAGCGGGAAACTCCTACGAGCAGTACTTC.

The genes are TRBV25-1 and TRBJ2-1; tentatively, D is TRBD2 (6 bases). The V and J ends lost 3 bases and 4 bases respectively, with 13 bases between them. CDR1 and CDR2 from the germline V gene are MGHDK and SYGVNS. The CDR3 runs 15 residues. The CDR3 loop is CASSDPGTGYNEQFF. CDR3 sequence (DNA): TGTGCCAGCAGTGATCCCGGGACTGGATACAATGAGCAGTTCTTC.

The CDR3 sequence: CASSTANRYEQYF. CDR3 bases: TGTGCCAGCAGCACAGCCAATCGATACGAGCAGTACTTC. The chain employs TRBV11-3 and TRBJ2-7; the D is unclear. Trimming pared 5 bases from V and 4 bases from J, leaving 12 bases between. The CDR3 has 13 amino acids. CDR1 SGHNT and CDR2 YENEEA come from the germline V gene.

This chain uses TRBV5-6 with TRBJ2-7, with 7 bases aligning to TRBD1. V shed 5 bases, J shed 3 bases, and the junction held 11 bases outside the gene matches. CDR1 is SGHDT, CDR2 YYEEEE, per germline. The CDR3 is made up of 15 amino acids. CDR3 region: CASRGGDSNFYEQYF. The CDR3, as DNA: TGTGCCAGCAGGGGTGGGGACAGCAATTTCTACGAGCAGTACTTC.

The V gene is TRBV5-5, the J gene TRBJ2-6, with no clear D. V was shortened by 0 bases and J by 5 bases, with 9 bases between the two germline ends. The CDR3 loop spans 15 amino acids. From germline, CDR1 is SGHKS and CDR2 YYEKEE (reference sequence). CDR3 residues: CASSLGRSRANVLTF. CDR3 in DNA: TGTGCCAGCAGCTTGGGTCGGTCCCGGGCCAACGTCCTGACTTTC.

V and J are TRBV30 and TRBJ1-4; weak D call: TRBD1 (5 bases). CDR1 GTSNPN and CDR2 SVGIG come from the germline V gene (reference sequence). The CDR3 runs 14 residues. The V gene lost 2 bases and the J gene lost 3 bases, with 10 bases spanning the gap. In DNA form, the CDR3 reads TGTGCCTGGAGTCGGAGGGGTTCTAATGAAAAACTGTTTTTT. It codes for CAWSRRGSNEKLFF.

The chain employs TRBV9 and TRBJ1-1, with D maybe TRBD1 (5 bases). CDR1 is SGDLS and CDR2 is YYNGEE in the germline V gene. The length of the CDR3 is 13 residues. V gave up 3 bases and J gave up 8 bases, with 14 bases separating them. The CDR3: CASSGSFAGEAFF. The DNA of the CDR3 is TGTGCCAGCAGCGGATCATTCGCAGGGGAAGCTTTCTTT.

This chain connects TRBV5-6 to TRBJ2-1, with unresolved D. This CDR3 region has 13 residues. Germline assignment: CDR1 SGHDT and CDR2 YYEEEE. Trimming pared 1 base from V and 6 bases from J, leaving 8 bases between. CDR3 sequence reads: CASSLFLFNEQFF. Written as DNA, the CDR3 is TGTGCCAGCAGCTTGTTCCTCTTCAATGAGCAGTTCTTC.